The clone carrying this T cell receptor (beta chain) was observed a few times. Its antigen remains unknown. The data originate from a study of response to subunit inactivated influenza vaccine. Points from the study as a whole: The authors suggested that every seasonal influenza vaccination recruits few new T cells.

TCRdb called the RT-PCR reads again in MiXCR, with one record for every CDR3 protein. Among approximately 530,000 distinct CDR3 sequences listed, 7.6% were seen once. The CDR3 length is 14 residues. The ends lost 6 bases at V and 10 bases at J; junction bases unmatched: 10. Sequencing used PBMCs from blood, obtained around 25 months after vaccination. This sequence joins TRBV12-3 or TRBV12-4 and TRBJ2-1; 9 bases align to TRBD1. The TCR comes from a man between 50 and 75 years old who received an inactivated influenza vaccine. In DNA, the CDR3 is TGTGCCAGCAGGGGGACAGGGCGGGAGTGGGAGCAGTTCTTC. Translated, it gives CASRGTGREWEQFF.